The 27 T cell receptor beta chains in this list originate from one sample, sequenced in a study of immune evolution from preneoplasia to lung adenocarcinoma. Sequencing used immunoSEQ multiplex PCR; TCRdb keeps in-frame clones, though not all of them. Here the sample spans about 4,600 clones, about four fifths being singletons. What was sequenced was FFPE normal lung tissue adjacent to the tumor. The receptors here all came from a person aged 45-69 years with lung adenocarcinoma.

This clone has a handful of counts. The chain is built from TRBV11-1 and TRBJ2-7; TRBD1 matches 9 bases. The J segment lost 0 bases and the V segment lost 3 bases, leaving 6 bases of the junction unmatched. Germline V CDR1 and CDR2: SGHAT, FQDESV (reference sequence). The CDR3 is made up of 16 amino acids. CDR3 sequence: CASSLGTGSRSYEQYF. In DNA form, the CDR3 reads TGTGCCAGCAGCTTGGGGACAGGGTCCCGCTCCTACGAGCAGTACTTC.

The genes are TRBV6-5 and TRBJ1-4; D unresolved. CDR1 and CDR2 from the germline V gene are MNHEY and SVGAGI. The CDR3 is 14 amino acids. Deletions cut 0 bases from V and 5 bases from J, with 7 bases between. CDR3 in DNA: TGTGCCAGCAGTTACTCGAAGTTCAATGAAAAACTGTTTTTT. Amino acid sequence: CASSYSKFNEKLFF.

V and J are TRBV15 and TRBJ2-2; TRBD2 matches 7 bases. V lost 7 bases to trimming and J lost 4 bases; unmatched junction nucleotides: 9. Germline V gives CDR1 LNHNV, CDR2 YYDKDF (reference sequence). CDR3 size: 15 residues. CDR3 in DNA: TGTGCCACCATGAGAACACGGGAGGCCACCGGGGAGCTGTTTTTT. This codes for CATMRTREATGELFF.

This chain connects TRBV27 to TRBJ2-7, with TRBD1 identical over 11 bases. Germline CDR1 MNHEY, CDR2 SMNVEV (reference sequence). The CDR3 sequence is 14 residues long. Losses at the gene ends were 10 bases for V and 5 bases for J; bases not matched to a gene: 10. The chain's CDR3 is CATISGTGGHEQYF. For the CDR3, the DNA is TGTGCCACCATCTCCGGGACAGGGGGACACGAGCAGTACTTC.

J is TRBJ1-4 and V is TRBV7-8, with D maybe TRBD1 (5 bases). This CDR3 has 15 amino acids. The V and J ends lost 1 base and 7 bases respectively, with 13 bases between them. Per germline, CDR1 SGHVS and CDR2 FQNEAQ. The chain's CDR3 is CASSLGGRGIEKLFF. Written as DNA, the CDR3 is TGTGCCAGCAGCTTAGGGGGCAGAGGAATTGAAAAACTGTTTTTT. Combining the CDR3 with reference TRBV7-8 and TRBJ1-4 gives the whole variable domain GAGVSQSPRYKVAKRGQDVALRCDPISGHVSLFWYQQALGQGPEFLTYFQNEAQLDKSGLPSDRFFAERPEGSVSTLKIQRTQQEDSAVYLCASSLGGRGIEKLFFGSGTQLSVL.

The V call is TRBV27, the J call TRBJ2-7; tentative D call: TRBD2 (6 bases). The CDR3 contains 14 residues. Germline lookup yields CDR1 MNHEY and CDR2 SMNVEV (reference sequence). V lost 9 bases and J lost 0, with 15 bases in between. The CDR3 sequence: CARLTEGSSYEQYF. CDR3 DNA sequence: TGTGCCAGGCTGACGGAGGGAAGCTCCTACGAGCAGTACTTC.

The chain employs TRBV2 and TRBJ1-2; tentatively, D is TRBD1 (5 bases). Germline V gene data show CDR1 as SNHLY and CDR2 as FYNNEI. The CDR3 extends over 14 amino acids. V gave up 6 bases and J gave up 5 bases, with 16 bases separating them. DNA of the CDR3: TGTGCCAGCAGACCCGACAGTGAGATATATGGCTACACCTTC. Amino acids: CASRPDSEIYGYTF. Complete variable domain (other parts from reference TRBV2 and TRBJ1-2): EPEVTQTPSHQVTQMGQEVILRCVPISNHLYFYWYRQILGQKVEFLVSFYNNEISEKSEIFDDQFSVERPDGSNFTLKIRSTKLEDSAMYFCASRPDSEIYGYTFGSGTRLTVV.

The table lists this clone with a few counts. This chain connects TRBV29-1 to TRBJ1-1; D is uncertain. This CDR3 comprises 15 residues. The germline gives CDR1 SQVTM, CDR2 ANQGSEA. V shed 4 bases and J shed 2 bases, with 17 bases lying between them. The CDR3 loop is CSVVRELLLNTEAFF. The CDR3 DNA is TGCAGCGTTGTTCGCGAACTCCTCCTTAACACTGAAGCTTTCTTT.

CDR3 in amino acids: CASSPTVLAGGETQYF. The CDR3 DNA follows: TGTGCCAGCAGCCCAACTGTACTAGCGGGAGGAGAGACCCAGTACTTC. The chain joins TRBV11-2 to TRBJ2-5, with TRBD2 identical over 12 bases. CDR1 SGHAT and CDR2 FQNNGV come from the germline V gene. The CDR3 has 16 residues. The V segment lost 5 bases and the J segment 4 bases; nucleotides outside the gene matches: 8.

The V and J genes are TRBV27 and TRBJ1-4; D remains unclear. V lost 5 bases and J 8 bases, leaving 21 bases between the germline ends. The CDR3 contains 16 residues. Per the germline V gene, CDR1 is MNHEY and CDR2 is SMNVEV (reference sequence). CDR3 loop: CASSPDKWALREKLFF. The CDR3 DNA sequence: TGTGCCAGCAGTCCCGATAAGTGGGCCCTGCGAGAAAAACTGTTTTTT.

V is TRBV18 and J is TRBJ2-2; D is possibly TRBD2 (5 bases). CDR3 size: 13 residues. V lost 6 bases and J lost 5, with 10 bases in between. Germline V lookup: CDR1 KGHSH, CDR2 LQKENI. The CDR3 loop is CASSLEGTGELFF. The CDR3 DNA follows: TGTGCCAGCTCCCTCGAGGGTACCGGGGAGCTGTTTTTT.

CDR3 DNA: TGCGCCAGCAGCTCAAGCTCCTATAATTCACCCCTCCACTTT. Residues: CASSSSSYNSPLHF. The V call is TRBV5-1, the J call TRBJ1-6; D is undetermined. Trimming pared 3 bases from V and 0 bases from J, leaving 4 bases between. Germline lookup yields CDR1 SGHRS and CDR2 YFSETQ. The CDR3 totals 14 residues.

The V call is TRBV27, the J call TRBJ1-2, with D possibly matching TRBD1 (5 bases). This CDR3 is built from 15 residues. CDR1 is MNHEY, CDR2 SMNVEV, per germline (reference sequence). With 6 bases removed from V and 8 bases from J, the gap between germline ends came to 22 bases. The CDR3: CASRPHDAGGKGYTF. The DNA for the CDR3 is TGTGCCAGCAGACCGCACGACGCCGGGGGAAAAGGCTACACCTTC.

The CDR3 DNA reads TGTGCCAGCAGTTCTAGCGGGAGTGCAGATACGCAGTATTTT. This encodes CASSSSGSADTQYF. The chain couples TRBV6-4 to TRBJ2-3; TRBD2 matches 10 bases. Looked up from germline, CDR1 is MRHNA and CDR2 is SNTAGT. V trimming: 5 bases; J trimming: 4 bases; junction bases outside the gene matches: 3. This CDR3 is built from 14 residues.

This clone has a single count. The chain links TRBV7-9 to TRBJ1-5; D might be TRBD1 (6 bases). The CDR3 consists of 15 residues. The V gene lost 1 base and the J gene lost 2 bases, with 9 bases spanning the gap. CDR1 and CDR2 from the germline V gene are SEHNR and FQNEAQ (reference sequence). In DNA form, the CDR3 reads TGTGCCAGCAGCTTAGGGGGGGCCGGCAATCAGCCCCAGCATTTT. Translation: CASSLGGAGNQPQHF.

J is TRBJ1-1 and V is TRBV5-1; D perhaps matches TRBD1 (5 bases). V lost 4 bases and J lost 1, with 26 bases in between. Germline V gives CDR1 SGHRS, CDR2 YFSETQ. The CDR3 has 19 residues. The CDR3 region has the DNA TGCGCCAGCAGCCGTTCCGGAATTCGCACAGGTGAGAAGAACACTGAAGCTTTCTTT. It codes for CASSRSGIRTGEKNTEAFF.

The chain employs TRBV5-6 and TRBJ2-2; D is perhaps TRBD2 (7 bases). Trimming left V 4 bases short and J 5 bases short, with 18 bases between. There are 16 residues in the CDR3. CDR1 and CDR2 from the germline V gene are SGHDT and YYEEEE. The CDR3: CASSPQGGGVTGELFF. The CDR3 DNA reads as TGTGCCAGCAGCCCTCAAGGCGGGGGCGTAACCGGGGAGCTGTTTTTT.

This clone was recorded a few times. The chain joins TRBV6-1 to TRBJ2-7, with 10 bases aligning to TRBD2. V lost 2 bases, J lost 5 bases, and 9 bases stayed unmatched. The CDR3 has 16 residues. The germline CDR1 and CDR2 sequences are MNHNS and SASEGT. This chain's CDR3 is CASSETGTSAFHEQYF. CDR3 nucleotide sequence: TGTGCCAGCAGTGAAACGGGGACTAGCGCTTTCCACGAGCAGTACTTC.

V gene TRBV30 combines with J gene TRBJ2-7, with TRBD1 as a possible D gene (6 bases). The CDR3 has 12 residues. Trimming left V 3 bases short and J 7 bases short, with 13 bases between. Germline assignment: CDR1 GTSNPN and CDR2 SVGIG (reference sequence). The CDR3 DNA is TGTGCCTGGAGCGTCAGGGGTGGGGAGCAGTACTTC. This encodes CAWSVRGGEQYF.

The rearrangement links TRBV29-1 to TRBJ2-5, with 9 bases fitting TRBD2. The CDR3 consists of 13 residues. V shed 1 base, J shed 5 bases, and the junction held 2 bases outside the gene matches. CDR1 is SQVTM and CDR2 is ANQGSEA in the germline V gene. In DNA, the CDR3 is TGCAGCGTTGAAGGGACTAGCGCGGAGACCCAGTACTTC. Translation gives CSVEGTSAETQYF.

This clone was seen more than once but under ten times. The rearrangement links TRBV6-1 to TRBJ2-3; possibly TRBD1 or TRBD2 for D (5 bases each). Germline V gene data show CDR1 as MNHNS and CDR2 as SASEGT. This CDR3 region has 13 residues. The germline V and J ends were trimmed by 2 bases and 10 bases, with 13 bases remaining between them. CDR3 loop: CASSEKGERAQYF. The CDR3 coding sequence is TGTGCCAGCAGTGAAAAAGGGGAGAGGGCGCAGTATTTT.

Here the CDR3 reads CASSPSGYQPQHF. The CDR3 coding sequence is TGTGCCAGCAGCCCCTCAGGGTATCAGCCCCAGCATTTT. The chain links TRBV11-2 to TRBJ1-5; D is perhaps TRBD1 (5 bases). This CDR3 has 13 amino acids. Germline CDR1 is SGHAT and CDR2 is FQNNGV. Trimming pared 5 bases from V and 5 bases from J, leaving 10 bases between.

This chain connects TRBV5-5 to TRBJ2-6; a weak D match, TRBD1 (7 bases). With 4 bases removed from V and 3 bases from J, the gap between germline ends came to 11 bases. Germline CDR1 reads SGHKS; CDR2 reads YYEKEE (reference sequence). This CDR3 is 15 amino acids long. The CDR3 nucleotides read TGTGCCAGCAGCCCCAGGGGGGATGGGGCCAACGTCCTGACTTTC. This encodes CASSPRGDGANVLTF.

For the CDR3, the DNA is TGTGCCATCAGCAGGGCCGACGTCAACACCGGGGAGCTGTTTTTT. Its translation is CAISRADVNTGELFF. This chain connects TRBV10-3 to TRBJ2-2; the D gene is possibly TRBD1 (5 bases). Germline CDR1 ENHRY, CDR2 SYGVKD. The V and J ends lost 6 bases and 2 bases respectively, with 13 bases between them. The CDR3 spans 15 residues.

This chain uses TRBV11-2 with TRBJ2-7, with TRBD2 as a possible D gene (5 bases). The CDR3 consists of 16 residues. Germline CDR1 SGHAT, CDR2 FQNNGV. Between the trimmed V and J ends, which lost 3 bases and 0 bases, there was a span of 15 bases. The CDR3 sequence is CASSLAGGMSSYEQYF. In DNA, the CDR3 is TGTGCCAGCAGCTTGGCGGGCGGTATGAGCTCCTACGAGCAGTACTTC.

The chain has TRBV28 and TRBJ1-5; D ambiguous. The CDR3 has 14 amino acids. V dropped 3 bases and J dropped 4 bases, with 10 bases sitting between them. Germline assignment: CDR1 MDHEN and CDR2 SYDVKM. The DNA of the CDR3 is TGTGCCAGCAGTTTCCCAACAGAAAATCAGCCCCAGCATTTT. Translation: CASSFPTENQPQHF.

The chain employs TRBV25-1 and TRBJ2-1, with 7 positions matching TRBD1. The CDR3 length is 15 residues. CDR1 is MGHDK, CDR2 SYGVNS, per germline. J was trimmed by 0 bases and V by 8 bases; bases with no gene match: 7. CDR3: CASSLTGNSYNEQFF. CDR3 nucleotides: TGTGCCAGCTCACTGACAGGGAACTCCTACAATGAGCAGTTCTTC. The full variable domain, rest sourced from reference TRBV25-1 and TRBJ2-1, is EADIYQTPRYLVIGTGKKITLECSQTMGHDKMYWYQQDPGMELHLIHYSYGVNSTEKGDLSSESTVSRIRTEHFPLTLESARPSHTSQYLCASSLTGNSYNEQFFGPGTRLTVL.